The rows below give T cell receptor beta chains drawn from one sample of a study of blood T cell repertoires in COVID-19. The method was immunoSEQ multiplex PCR; TCRdb's version includes in-frame clones alone and lacks a portion of them. The table shows fewer than 100,000 clones, with roughly 91% occurring only once. Sequencing was carried out using peripheral blood. All receptors come from a woman of 80 years or more with acute or convalescent COVID-19. Each CDR3 is given without its conserved first and last residue.

J: TRBJ2-7
V: TRBV6-5
CDR3: ASSSPVREQY

J: TRBJ1-2
V: TRBV7-9
CDR3: ASSPTTGGYT

J: TRBJ2-7
V: TRBV19
CDR3: ASSTSGQLFSYEQY

J: TRBJ1-2
V: TRBV13
CDR3: ASSKRGLGGYT

J: TRBJ2-5
V: TRBV5-6
CDR3: ASSLPAGETQY

J: TRBJ1-4
V: TRBV2
CDR3: ASNLDRERKLF

J: TRBJ2-5
V: TRBV4-1
CDR3: ASSLQTGQETQY

J: TRBJ2-7
V: TRBV19
CDR3: ASRPNYGEGTYEQY

J: TRBJ2-3
V: TRBV19
CDR3: ASRLAGGLIEY

J: TRBJ2-1
V: TRBV18
CDR3: ASSPDAGGASPWNEQF